Below are 26 T cell receptor beta chains sequenced from a single sample in a study of T cell responses to AZD1222 COVID-19 vaccine. The table came from immunoSEQ multiplex PCR; TCRdb's copy has only in-frame clones and leaves some out. This table has about 150,000 clones, approximately 90% appearing once. The sample consisted of peripheral blood, taken on day 0 of AZD1222 vaccination. The source of these receptors is an adult in good health.

The chain joins TRBV5-6 to TRBJ2-1; TRBD1 aligns across 8 bases. The CDR3 contains 16 residues. V trimming: 5 bases; J trimming: 3 bases; junction bases outside the gene matches: 10. Per the germline V gene, CDR1 is SGHDT and CDR2 is YYEEEE. CDR3 amino acids: CASRDSQQGDYNEQFF. The DNA for the CDR3 is TGTGCCAGCAGGGATTCCCAACAGGGGGACTACAATGAGCAGTTCTTC.

The chain combines TRBV6-5 with TRBJ1-2, with no clear D. This CDR3 is built from 15 residues. Trimming cost V 5 bases and J 7 bases, with 20 bases left between them. Germline V gene lookup returns CDR1 MNHEY and CDR2 SVGAGI. The CDR3 protein is CASSLRVRPPPGYTF. In DNA form, the CDR3 reads TGTGCCAGCAGTCTTCGGGTCCGCCCTCCCCCTGGCTACACCTTC.

This chain links TRBV6-6 with TRBJ2-7; D may match TRBD1 or TRBD2 (5 bases each). The CDR3 runs 12 residues. V gave up 6 bases and J gave up 2 bases, with 8 bases separating them. Germline CDR1 MNHNY, CDR2 SVGAGI (reference sequence). CDR3 nucleotide sequence: TGTGCCAGCAGCAGGGAGCCCTACGAGCAGTACTTC. The encoded protein is CASSREPYEQYF.

The chain is built from TRBV5-4 and TRBJ2-2; TRBD2 aligns across 10 bases. Per the germline V gene, CDR1 is SGHNT and CDR2 is YYREEE (reference sequence). V dropped 0 bases and J dropped 5; count of bases not matched to a gene: 4. The CDR3 is 16 amino acids. The CDR3 sequence is CASSLDLAGVTGELFF. The CDR3 DNA reads TGTGCCAGCAGCTTGGATCTAGCGGGAGTAACCGGGGAGCTGTTTTTT.

The chain carries TRBV9 and TRBJ1-4; 10 bases match TRBD1. The CDR3 is 15 residues long. After removal of 4 bases from V and 9 bases from J, the junction contained 9 bases not matched to a gene. CDR1 and CDR2 (germline): SGDLS, YYNGEE. The CDR3 DNA is TGTGCCAGCAGCCTTCGGGGGACAGGGGACCAAAAACTGTTTTTT. Its translation is CASSLRGTGDQKLFF. Looking up the rest from reference TRBV9 and TRBJ1-4 gives the full variable domain: DSGVTQTPKHLITATGQRVTLRCSPRSGDLSVYWYQQSLDQGLQFLIQYYNGEERAKGNILERFSAQQFPDLHSELNLSSLELGDSALYFCASSLRGTGDQKLFFGSGTQLSVL.

The chain has TRBV3-1 (or the pseudogene TRBV3-2) and TRBJ1-1; D may be TRBD1 (5 bases). Deletions cut 4 bases from V and 0 bases from J, with 12 bases between. The CDR3 totals 15 residues. Germline CDR1 and CDR2: LGHDT and YNNKEL (reference sequence). The CDR3: CASSLTGNMNTEAFF. The CDR3 coding sequence is TGTGCCAGCAGCCTAACAGGCAACATGAACACTGAAGCTTTCTTT.

The chain couples TRBV6-5 to TRBJ1-3; D gene ambiguous. CDR1 is MNHEY, CDR2 SVGAGI, per germline. Trimming took 0 bases from V and 3 from J, leaving 9 bases between them. CDR3 length: 15 amino acids. CDR3 region: CASSYSTGIGNTIYF. DNA for the CDR3: TGTGCCAGCAGTTACTCGACTGGGATTGGAAACACCATATATTTT.

This chain uses TRBV11-2 with TRBJ2-2; 7 bases match TRBD1. The CDR3 has 15 residues. Germline loops: CDR1 SGHAT, CDR2 FQNNGV. With 6 bases clipped from V and 7 bases from J, the junction kept 11 bases outside the gene matches. This chain's CDR3 is CASRVNRGIGGELFF. CDR3 in DNA: TGTGCCAGCAGAGTCAACAGGGGTATTGGCGGGGAGCTGTTTTTT.

This clone showed up just once. This chain connects TRBV19 to TRBJ1-3, with D unresolved. The V end was cut by 3 bases, the J end by 8 bases, with 11 bases between. The CDR3 has 13 amino acids. Germline V gene sequence: CDR1 LNHDA, CDR2 SQIVND (reference sequence). Here the CDR3 DNA reads TGTGCCAGTAGTATTAGGCGAGCGGACACCATATATTTT. This codes for CASSIRRADTIYF.

J is TRBJ2-1 and V is TRBV12-3 or TRBV12-4; tentative D call: TRBD2 (5 bases). The ends were cut back, 6 bases at V and 0 bases at J, with 6 bases in the middle. CDR3 length: 13 residues. CDR3 amino acids: CASRRASYNEQFF. CDR3 nucleotides: TGTGCCAGCAGGAGGGCCTCCTACAATGAGCAGTTCTTC.

This clone was detected only once. This chain uses TRBV5-1 with TRBJ2-5; D may be TRBD2 (5 bases). This CDR3 is 12 amino acids long. V lost 7 bases and J 2 bases, leaving 9 bases between the germline ends. CDR1 and CDR2 (germline): SGHRS, YFSETQ. CDR3 in amino acids: CASSDLQETQYF. The CDR3 DNA reads as TGCGCCAGCTCGGACTTACAAGAGACCCAGTACTTC.

This chain links TRBV5-4 with TRBJ2-7; no firm D call. From germline, CDR1 is SGHNT and CDR2 YYREEE (reference sequence). The germline V and J ends were trimmed by 4 bases and 6 bases, with 14 bases remaining between them. The CDR3 is made up of 13 amino acids. The CDR3 loop reads CASSPGPTSEQYF. The DNA for the CDR3 is TGTGCCAGCAGCCCTGGGCCTACTTCCGAGCAGTACTTC.

The chain is built from TRBV9 and TRBJ1-5; 9 bases fit TRBD1. CDR1 is SGDLS and CDR2 is YYNGEE in the germline V gene. The J segment lost 7 bases and the V segment lost 0 bases, leaving 5 bases of the junction unmatched. The CDR3 has 15 residues. As DNA, the CDR3 is TGTGCCAGCAGCGTAGCCGGGACAGGGCTCCAGCCCCAGCATTTT. Protein: CASSVAGTGLQPQHF.

The chain uses TRBV20-1 and TRBJ2-2; TRBD2 might be the D (7 bases). V dropped 3 bases and J dropped 7 bases, with 12 bases sitting between them. Germline values: CDR1 DFQATT, CDR2 SNEGSKA (reference sequence). This CDR3 is built from 13 residues. Here the CDR3 DNA reads TGCAGTGCTAGTGGGGGGGCAAGCGGGGAGCTGTTTTTT. It encodes CSASGGASGELFF.

The chain couples TRBV19 to TRBJ2-3, with D perhaps assigned TRBD1 or TRBD2 (6 bases each). The CDR3 is made up of 14 amino acids. Germline V lookup: CDR1 LNHDA, CDR2 SQIVND (reference sequence). V shed 10 bases and J shed 6 bases, with 20 bases lying between them. CDR3 DNA sequence: TGTGCCACCACCCGAGGGCAAGGGGGGGATACGCAGTATTTT. This sequence encodes CATTRGQGGDTQYF.

The chain links TRBV27 to TRBJ1-2; D may be TRBD1 (6 bases). Deletions cut 1 base from V and 6 bases from J, with 27 bases between. Germline V gene data show CDR1 as MNHEY and CDR2 as SMNVEV (reference sequence). CDR3 length: 19 residues. The CDR3 region has the DNA TGTGCCAGCAGTTTATGGGGTCCAAAACAGGGCCCAACTATTAATGGCTACACCTTC. Amino acids: CASSLWGPKQGPTINGYTF.

The rearrangement links TRBV29-1 to TRBJ2-3; 12 bases agree with TRBD2. The germline V gene has CDR1 SQVTM and CDR2 ANQGSEA. V shed 5 bases, J shed 11 bases, and the junction held 5 bases outside the gene matches. CDR3 size: 12 residues. The CDR3 reads CSVQPSGREQYF. As DNA, the CDR3 is TGCAGCGTTCAACCTAGCGGGAGGGAGCAGTATTTT.

V is TRBV6-1 and J is TRBJ1-2; no definite D call. Trimming pared 0 bases from V and 7 bases from J, leaving 9 bases between. Germline CDR1 MNHNS, CDR2 SASEGT. This CDR3 is 13 amino acids long. CDR3 coding DNA: TGTGCCAGCAGTGAAGCAAGGTCGGGTGGCTACACCTTC. Protein sequence: CASSEARSGGYTF.

V and J are TRBV19 and TRBJ1-5, with 7 bases identical to TRBD1. The ends lost 4 bases at V and 0 bases at J; junction bases unmatched: 3. Germline V lookup: CDR1 LNHDA, CDR2 SQIVND (reference sequence). The CDR3 has 15 amino acids. The CDR3 DNA reads TGTGCCAGTAGTAGACAGGGCCCTAGCAATCAGCCCCAGCATTTT. Translating gives CASSRQGPSNQPQHF.

This chain uses TRBV27 with TRBJ2-3; possible D gene TRBD2, 7 bases. The CDR3 covers 15 residues. Germline V lookup: CDR1 MNHEY, CDR2 SMNVEV (reference sequence). V lost 4 bases and J lost 3, with 14 bases in between. The CDR3 sequence is CASSSPGGPTDTQYF. CDR3 DNA sequence: TGTGCCAGCAGTTCCCCGGGGGGCCCGACAGATACGCAGTATTTT.

This chain joins TRBV10-1 and TRBJ1-1; the D is unclear. From germline, CDR1 is WNHNN and CDR2 SYGVQD (reference sequence). The germline V and J ends were trimmed by 5 bases and 1 base, with 8 bases remaining between them. The CDR3 totals 13 residues. This CDR3 is CASSNKANTEAFF. In nucleotides, the CDR3 is TGCGCCAGCAGTAATAAAGCGAACACTGAAGCTTTCTTT.

This chain uses TRBV7-9 with TRBJ2-3; possibly TRBD2 for D (5 bases). Germline CDR1 reads SEHNR; CDR2 reads FQNEAQ (reference sequence). This CDR3 has 14 residues. Trimming stripped 2 bases from V and 6 bases from J, with 12 bases between. The CDR3 is CASSLQVRGDTQYF. The CDR3 DNA reads as TGTGCCAGCAGCTTACAGGTCCGCGGGGATACGCAGTATTTT. The full variable domain, rest sourced from reference TRBV7-9 and TRBJ2-3, is DTGVSQNPRHKITKRGQNVTFRCDPISEHNRLYWYRQTLGQGPEFLTYFQNEAQLEKSRLLSDRFSAERPKGSFSTLEIQRTEQGDSAMYLCASSLQVRGDTQYFGPGTRLTVL.

The chain links TRBV5-6 to TRBJ2-7; D unresolved. V was clipped by 2 bases and J by 4 bases, with 10 bases between them. This CDR3 has 13 residues. Germline values: CDR1 SGHDT, CDR2 YYEEEE. The CDR3 reads CASSLTGRYEQYF. DNA for the CDR3: TGTGCCAGCAGCTTAACCGGTAGGTACGAGCAGTACTTC.

The chain couples TRBV21-1 to TRBJ1-2; the DNA was not compared with TRBD1, the D call given in the table. TRBV21-1 is a documented pseudogene. CDR3 length equals 14 residues. The DNA for the CDR3 is TGTGCCAGCAGCCCTCCTAGACAGTACTATGGCTACACCTTC. Its protein is CASSPPRQYYGYTF.

This clone was detected only once. This chain connects TRBV5-4 to TRBJ2-3; the D gene is possibly TRBD2 (7 bases). This CDR3 comprises 14 residues. CDR1 is SGHNT and CDR2 is YYREEE in the germline V gene (reference sequence). V was shortened by 1 base and J by 13 bases, with 19 bases between the two germline ends. CDR3 loop: CASSLIGGRDYEYF. The CDR3 DNA reads TGTGCCAGCAGCTTGATTGGGGGCCGGGACTACGAGTATTTT.

About this clone itself: Other nucleotide sequences in the sample specify the same CDR3. The chain links TRBV7-3 to TRBJ2-1; TRBD2 might be the D (5 bases). Germline V CDR1 and CDR2: SGHTA, FQGTGA. The CDR3 has 12 residues. Between the trimmed V and J ends, which lost 2 bases and 7 bases, there was a span of 6 bases. Written as DNA, the CDR3 is TGTGCCAGCAGCTTATCGGGGAATGAGCAGTTCTTC. Amino acid sequence: CASSLSGNEQFF.